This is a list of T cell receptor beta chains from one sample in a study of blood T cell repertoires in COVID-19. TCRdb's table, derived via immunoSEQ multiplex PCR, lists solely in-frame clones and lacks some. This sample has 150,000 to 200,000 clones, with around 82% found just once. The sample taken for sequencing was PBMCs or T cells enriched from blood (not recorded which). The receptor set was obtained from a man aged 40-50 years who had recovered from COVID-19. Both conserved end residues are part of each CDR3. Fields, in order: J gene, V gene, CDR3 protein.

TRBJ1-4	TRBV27	CASGSGAAGAEKLFF
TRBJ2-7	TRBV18	CASSPPGGASYEQYF
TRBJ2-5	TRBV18	CASSPGTDQRETQYF
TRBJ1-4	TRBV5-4	CASSMGQGGPNEKLFF
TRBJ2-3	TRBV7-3	CASSRPGTPAQYF
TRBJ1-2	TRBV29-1	CSETTGEGYTF
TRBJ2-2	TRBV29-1	CSVESQTGELFF
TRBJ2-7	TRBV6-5	CASRISGGRNEQYF
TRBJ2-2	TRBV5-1	CASSPGTSGGFNTGELFF
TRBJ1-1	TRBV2	CASIPDRGAEAFF
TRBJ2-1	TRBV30	CAWLGGGNEQFF
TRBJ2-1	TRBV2	CASSVQEASGGKYNEQFF